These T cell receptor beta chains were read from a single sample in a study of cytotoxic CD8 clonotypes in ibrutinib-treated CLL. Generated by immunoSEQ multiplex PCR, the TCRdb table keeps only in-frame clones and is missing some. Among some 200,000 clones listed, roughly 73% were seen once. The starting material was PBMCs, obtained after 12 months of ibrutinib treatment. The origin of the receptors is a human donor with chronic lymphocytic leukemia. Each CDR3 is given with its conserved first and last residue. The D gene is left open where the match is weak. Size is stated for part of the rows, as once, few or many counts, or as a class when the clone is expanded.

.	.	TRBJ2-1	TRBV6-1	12	CASSEFSDEQFF	TGTGCCAGCAGTGAGTTTAGCGACGAGCAGTTCTTC
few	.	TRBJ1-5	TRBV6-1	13	CASSELQGQPQHF	TGTGCCAGCAGTGAACTGCAGGGGCAGCCCCAGCATTTT
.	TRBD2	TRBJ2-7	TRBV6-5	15	CASSYYASGSYEQYF	TGTGCCAGCAGTTACTACGCTAGCGGGTCCTACGAGCAGTACTTC
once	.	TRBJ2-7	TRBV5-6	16	CASSFTPTGLPYEQYF	TGTGCCAGCAGCTTTACACCTACAGGGTTACCCTACGAGCAGTACTTC
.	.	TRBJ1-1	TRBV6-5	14	CASQSLSRYTEAFF	TGTGCCAGCCAAAGCCTTTCGAGGTACACTGAAGCTTTCTTT
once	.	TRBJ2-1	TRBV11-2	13	CASSPGGYNEQFF	TGTGCCAGCAGCCCCGGAGGGTACAATGAGCAGTTCTTC
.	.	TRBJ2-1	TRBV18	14	CASSPLEDFSEQFF	TGTGCCAGCTCACCGTTAGAAGATTTTAGTGAGCAGTTCTTC
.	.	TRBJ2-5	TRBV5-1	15	CASSLVGGVSETQYF	TGCGCCAGCAGCTTGGTGGGGGGAGTAAGTGAGACCCAGTACTTC
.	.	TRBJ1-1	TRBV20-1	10	CSARNSFTFF	TGCAGTGCTAGAAACAGTTTTACTTTCTTT
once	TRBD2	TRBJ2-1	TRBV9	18	CASSDTLMTSGGYNEQFF	TGTGCCAGCAGCGACACCCTGATGACTAGCGGGGGATACAATGAGCAGTTCTTC
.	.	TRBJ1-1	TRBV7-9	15	CASSLDGKRNTEAFF	TGTGCCAGCAGCTTAGACGGTAAGCGGAACACTGAAGCTTTCTTT
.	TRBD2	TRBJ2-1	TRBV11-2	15	CASSVGLAGGYEQFF	TGTGCCAGCAGCGTCGGACTAGCGGGAGGTTATGAGCAGTTCTTC
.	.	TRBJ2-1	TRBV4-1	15	CASSQLAGPYNEQFF	TGCGCCAGCAGCCAACTAGCAGGTCCCTACAATGAGCAGTTCTTC
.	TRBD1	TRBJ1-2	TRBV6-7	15	CASSYPRDRAEGYTF	TGTGCCAGCAGTTACCCAAGGGACAGGGCGGAGGGCTACACCTTC